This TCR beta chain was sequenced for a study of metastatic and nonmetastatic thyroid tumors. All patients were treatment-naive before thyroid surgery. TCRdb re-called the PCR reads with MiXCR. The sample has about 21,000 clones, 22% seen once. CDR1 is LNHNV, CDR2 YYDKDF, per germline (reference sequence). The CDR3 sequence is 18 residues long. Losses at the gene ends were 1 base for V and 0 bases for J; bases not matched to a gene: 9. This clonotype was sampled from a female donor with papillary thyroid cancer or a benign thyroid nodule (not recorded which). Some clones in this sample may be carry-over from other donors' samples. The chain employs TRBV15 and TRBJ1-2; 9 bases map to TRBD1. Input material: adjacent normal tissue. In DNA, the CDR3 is TGTGCCACCAGCAGAGGCCGGACAGGGGACCTCCCTAACTATGGCTACACCTTC. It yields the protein CATSRGRTGDLPNYGYTF.